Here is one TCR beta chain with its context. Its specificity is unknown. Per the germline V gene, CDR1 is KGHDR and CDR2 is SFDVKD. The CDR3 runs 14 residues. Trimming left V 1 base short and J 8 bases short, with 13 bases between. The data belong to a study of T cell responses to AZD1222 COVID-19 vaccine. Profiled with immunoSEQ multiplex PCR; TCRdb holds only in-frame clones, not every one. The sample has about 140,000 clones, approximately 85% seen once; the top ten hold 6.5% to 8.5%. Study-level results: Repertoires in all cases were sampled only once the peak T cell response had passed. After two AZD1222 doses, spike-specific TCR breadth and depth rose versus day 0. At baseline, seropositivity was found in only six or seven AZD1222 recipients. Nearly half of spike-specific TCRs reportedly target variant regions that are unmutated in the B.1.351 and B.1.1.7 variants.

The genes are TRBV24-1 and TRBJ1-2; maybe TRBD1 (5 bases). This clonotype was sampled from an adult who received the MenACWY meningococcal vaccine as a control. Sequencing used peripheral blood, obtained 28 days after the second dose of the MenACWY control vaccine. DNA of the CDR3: TGTGCCACCAGTGATTTAAACTCCCAGGGAGGCTACACCTTC. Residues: CATSDLNSQGGYTF.